The TCR beta chain under discussion was sequenced for a study of vaccination effects on CD4 cells after COVID-19. The overall study: The vaccine given was either BNT162b2 or mRNA-1273, in two doses.

Generated by immunoSEQ multiplex PCR, the TCRdb table keeps only in-frame clones and is missing some. The table lists around 30,000 clones, 65% of them singletons. V was trimmed by 1 base and J by 11 bases, leaving 16 bases between them. Germline V lookup: CDR1 SGHRS, CDR2 YFSETQ. There are 15 residues in the CDR3. When less than 12 days of culture had elapsed, CD4+ T cells were isolated. Concerning this clone: Its matching antigen is unknown.

This sequence joins TRBV5-1 and TRBJ1-6; the D is unclear. The starting material was CD4+ T cells from PBMCs cultured without peptide, obtained before COVID-19 vaccination. The receptor was isolated from a human donor who received a COVID-19 vaccine. DNA of the CDR3: TGCGCCAGCAGCTTGCGGGAGGGTGGAATTACACCCCTCCACTTT. Amino acid sequence: CASSLREGGITPLHF. The whole variable domain, filled in from reference TRBV5-1 and TRBJ1-6, reads KAGVTQTPRYLIKTRGQQVTLSCSPISGHRSVSWYQQTPGQGLQFLFEYFSETQRNKGNFPGRFSGRQFSNSRSEMNVSTLELGDSALYLCASSLREGGITPLHFGNGTRLTVT.